One and the same sample provided the 19 T cell receptor beta chains below, sequenced in a study of vaccination effects on CD4 cells after COVID-19. No antigen has been identified for these receptors. Antigen-specific CD4+ T cell clonotypes were called by their expansion after viral peptide-pool culture in ViraFEST. The culture ran for around nine days before CD4+ T cells were isolated. Having tested negative for nucleocapsid antibodies, the vaccine recipients showed no prior SARS-CoV-2 infection. The data were produced by immunoSEQ multiplex PCR, yet TCRdb's version contains in-frame clones alone and is incomplete. The sample has roughly 65,000 clones; approximately 79% are singletons. This specimen consisted of CD4+ T cells from PBMCs cultured with HCoV-NL63 spike peptides, obtained before COVID-19 vaccination. The receptor source for this set is a human donor who received a COVID-19 vaccine.

The chain has TRBV19 and TRBJ2-1; 9 bases align to TRBD1. Germline V gene lookup returns CDR1 LNHDA and CDR2 SQIVND (reference sequence). CDR3 length: 13 amino acids. J was trimmed by 6 bases and V by 9 bases; bases with no gene match: 6. In DNA form, the CDR3 reads TGTGCCAGCGCGGACAGGGGACCCAATGAGCAGTTCTTC. Amino acids: CASADRGPNEQFF.

The chain combines TRBV5-1 with TRBJ1-5, with D uncertain. Germline V lookup: CDR1 SGHRS, CDR2 YFSETQ. The length of the CDR3 is 12 residues. The V gene lost 1 base and the J gene lost 6 bases, with 5 bases spanning the gap. CDR3 sequence reads: CASSLLGQPQHF. The CDR3, as DNA: TGCGCCAGCAGCTTGTTGGGTCAGCCCCAGCATTTT.

This sequence joins TRBV29-1 and TRBJ2-5; 7 bases map to TRBD1. The CDR3 consists of 13 residues. After removal of 6 bases from V and 2 bases from J, the junction contained 6 bases not matched to a gene. Germline CDR1 is SQVTM and CDR2 is ANQGSEA. In nucleotides, the CDR3 is TGCAGCGTCGACAGGGCTTCTCAAGAGACCCAGTACTTC. Protein sequence: CSVDRASQETQYF.

The V gene is TRBV7-3, the J gene TRBJ1-3; TRBD1 aligns across 7 bases. Germline loops: CDR1 SGHTA, CDR2 FQGTGA. This CDR3 region has 16 residues. The V and J ends lost 3 bases and 0 bases, in that order; junction bases with no gene match: 5. As DNA, the CDR3 is TGTGCCAGCAGCTTGTTCGGACAGGACTCTGGAAACACCATATATTTT. Protein sequence: CASSLFGQDSGNTIYF.

The chain combines TRBV6-6 with TRBJ2-3; no clear D. Per germline, CDR1 MNHNY and CDR2 SVGAGI (reference sequence). CDR3 size: 15 residues. V shed 6 bases and J shed 1 base, with 14 bases lying between them. This chain's CDR3 is CASSPNVLRTDTQYF. DNA for the CDR3: TGTGCCAGCAGCCCCAATGTCCTCCGCACAGATACGCAGTATTTT.

V is TRBV7-2 and J is TRBJ2-5; D may be TRBD1 (6 bases). Germline loops: CDR1 SGHTA, CDR2 FQGNSA. CDR3 length: 14 residues. V lost 1 base and J lost 2, with 8 bases in between. CDR3: CASSLVDRQETQYF. In DNA, the CDR3 is TGTGCCAGCAGCTTAGTGGACAGACAAGAGACCCAGTACTTC.

The chain links TRBV5-5 to TRBJ2-2; 10 bases are a match to TRBD2. V trimming: 0 bases; J trimming: 7 bases; junction bases outside the gene matches: 6. The CDR3 spans 16 residues. Germline V gene lookup returns CDR1 SGHKS and CDR2 YYEKEE (reference sequence). CDR3 in DNA: TGTGCCAGCAGCTTGGGCAGCGGGGGGGCCGTCGGGGAGCTGTTTTTT. This codes for CASSLGSGGAVGELFF.

The rearrangement joins TRBV28 to TRBJ2-5; D is possibly TRBD2 (5 bases). This CDR3 contains 14 residues. Germline CDR1 reads MDHEN; CDR2 reads SYDVKM. V was shortened by 8 bases and J by 5 bases, with 18 bases between the two germline ends. Written as DNA, the CDR3 is TGTGCCAGCGGAATACTGACTCGAGGGGAGACCCAGTACTTC. Residues: CASGILTRGETQYF. Variable domain in full (rest from reference TRBV28 and TRBJ2-5): DVKVTQSSRYLVKRTGEKVFLECVQDMDHENMFWYRQDPGLGLRLIYFSYDVKMKEKGDIPEGYSVSREKKERFSLILESASTNQTSMYLCASGILTRGETQYFGPGTRLLVL.

The chain links TRBV6-6 to TRBJ2-5; D ambiguous. The CDR3 is made up of 12 amino acids. CDR1 MNHNY and CDR2 SVGAGI come from the germline V gene (reference sequence). Trimming pared 2 bases from V and 6 bases from J, leaving 7 bases between. CDR3 bases: TGTGCCAGCAGTTACCAGGCCAAGACCCAGTACTTC. Protein: CASSYQAKTQYF.

The chain uses TRBV7-3 and TRBJ2-1; 16 bases are a match to TRBD2. The junction had 8 bases not matched to a gene; V was cut back by 5 bases and J by 10 bases. The CDR3 is 16 residues long. Per germline, CDR1 SGHTA and CDR2 FQGTGA. This CDR3 reads CASSPSGTSGGAEQFF. For the CDR3, the DNA is TGTGCCAGCAGCCCTTCCGGGACTAGCGGGGGGGCAGAGCAGTTCTTC.

V is TRBV27 and J is TRBJ1-5, with unresolved D. The CDR3 covers 13 residues. The germline V gene encodes CDR1 MNHEY and CDR2 SMNVEV (reference sequence). Trimming pared 3 bases from V and 5 bases from J, leaving 8 bases between. The CDR3 nucleotides read TGTGCCAGCAGTTTGGCGCCACATCAGCCCCAGCATTTT. This translates into CASSLAPHQPQHF.

The J gene is TRBJ1-1, the V gene TRBV24-1; TRBD1 is a possible D gene (6 bases). The CDR3 consists of 14 residues. V was trimmed by 4 bases and J by 1 base, leaving 9 bases between them. The germline gives CDR1 KGHDR, CDR2 SFDVKD. CDR3 nucleotides: TGTGCCACCAGTGAAGGACAGCCGAACACTGAAGCTTTCTTT. This translates into CATSEGQPNTEAFF.

This chain joins TRBV7-9 and TRBJ1-1, with D possibly matching TRBD1 (6 bases). Germline values: CDR1 SEHNR, CDR2 FQNEAQ (reference sequence). The CDR3 consists of 16 residues. The V and J ends lost 4 bases and 7 bases respectively, with 22 bases between them. The CDR3 loop is CASSSPEARGKLEAFF. The CDR3 DNA reads as TGTGCCAGCAGCTCCCCTGAAGCCAGGGGCAAACTTGAAGCTTTCTTT.

In DNA, the CDR3 is TGCAGCGTTGAAGTTAGGACTCGGGACAGGGTGGAAGCTAGAAGGACTGAAGCTTTCTTT. Its translation is CSVEVRTRDRVEARRTEAFF. The chain is built from TRBV29-1 and TRBJ1-1; 9 bases line up with TRBD1. The V gene end was trimmed by 1 base and the J gene end by 5 bases; junction bases not matched to a gene: 23. The CDR3 runs 20 residues. From germline, CDR1 is SQVTM and CDR2 ANQGSEA.

The rearrangement uses TRBV7-2 and TRBJ2-3; 7 bases align to TRBD2. This CDR3 has 16 amino acids. Germline-derived CDR1 and CDR2 are SGHTA and FQGNSA. Unmatched junction bases numbered 10, after V lost 5 bases and J lost 2 bases. DNA of the CDR3: TGTGCCAGCAGCCGGCCCCGGGACTACTCCACAGATACGCAGTATTTT. Amino acid sequence: CASSRPRDYSTDTQYF.

The genes are TRBV28 and TRBJ1-6, with 10 bases lining up with TRBD1. The junction had 13 bases not matched to a gene; V was cut back by 5 bases and J by 0 bases. The CDR3 length is 20 residues. Per the germline V gene, CDR1 is MDHEN and CDR2 is SYDVKM. The CDR3 is CASSPPVPGQGSSYNSPLHF. In DNA form, the CDR3 reads TGTGCCAGCAGTCCGCCTGTGCCGGGACAGGGGAGCTCCTATAATTCACCCCTCCACTTT.

The chain is built from TRBV10-1 and TRBJ2-5; 8 positions match TRBD1. V was clipped by 6 bases and J by 2 bases; unmatched bases: 11. This CDR3 contains 16 residues. Germline V CDR1 and CDR2: WNHNN, SYGVQD (reference sequence). CDR3 sequence reads: CASSVTGVGEQETQYF. The CDR3 bases are TGCGCCAGCAGCGTGACAGGGGTTGGGGAACAAGAGACCCAGTACTTC.

The chain combines TRBV25-1 with TRBJ1-2; 8 bases align to TRBD1. The CDR3 runs to 13 residues. Trimming removed 6 bases from V and 7 bases from J; junction bases left unmatched: 7. CDR1 is MGHDK, CDR2 SYGVNS, per germline. CDR3 amino acids: CASSPDRAGGYTF. CDR3 sequence (DNA): TGTGCCAGCAGCCCGGACAGGGCCGGTGGCTACACCTTC.

The V gene is TRBV2, the J gene TRBJ1-5; D gene ambiguous. The V end lost 2 bases, the J end lost 3 bases, and 5 bases lay between the germline ends. The CDR3 is 13 amino acids. Germline V CDR1 and CDR2: SNHLY, FYNNEI. CDR3: CASSENPNQPQHF. The CDR3, as DNA: TGTGCCAGCAGTGAAAACCCCAATCAGCCCCAGCATTTT. The variable domain in full, completed from reference TRBV2 and TRBJ1-5, reads EPEVTQTPSHQVTQMGQEVILRCVPISNHLYFYWYRQILGQKVEFLVSFYNNEISEKSEIFDDQFSVERPDGSNFTLKIRSTKLEDSAMYFCASSENPNQPQHFGDGTRLSIL.